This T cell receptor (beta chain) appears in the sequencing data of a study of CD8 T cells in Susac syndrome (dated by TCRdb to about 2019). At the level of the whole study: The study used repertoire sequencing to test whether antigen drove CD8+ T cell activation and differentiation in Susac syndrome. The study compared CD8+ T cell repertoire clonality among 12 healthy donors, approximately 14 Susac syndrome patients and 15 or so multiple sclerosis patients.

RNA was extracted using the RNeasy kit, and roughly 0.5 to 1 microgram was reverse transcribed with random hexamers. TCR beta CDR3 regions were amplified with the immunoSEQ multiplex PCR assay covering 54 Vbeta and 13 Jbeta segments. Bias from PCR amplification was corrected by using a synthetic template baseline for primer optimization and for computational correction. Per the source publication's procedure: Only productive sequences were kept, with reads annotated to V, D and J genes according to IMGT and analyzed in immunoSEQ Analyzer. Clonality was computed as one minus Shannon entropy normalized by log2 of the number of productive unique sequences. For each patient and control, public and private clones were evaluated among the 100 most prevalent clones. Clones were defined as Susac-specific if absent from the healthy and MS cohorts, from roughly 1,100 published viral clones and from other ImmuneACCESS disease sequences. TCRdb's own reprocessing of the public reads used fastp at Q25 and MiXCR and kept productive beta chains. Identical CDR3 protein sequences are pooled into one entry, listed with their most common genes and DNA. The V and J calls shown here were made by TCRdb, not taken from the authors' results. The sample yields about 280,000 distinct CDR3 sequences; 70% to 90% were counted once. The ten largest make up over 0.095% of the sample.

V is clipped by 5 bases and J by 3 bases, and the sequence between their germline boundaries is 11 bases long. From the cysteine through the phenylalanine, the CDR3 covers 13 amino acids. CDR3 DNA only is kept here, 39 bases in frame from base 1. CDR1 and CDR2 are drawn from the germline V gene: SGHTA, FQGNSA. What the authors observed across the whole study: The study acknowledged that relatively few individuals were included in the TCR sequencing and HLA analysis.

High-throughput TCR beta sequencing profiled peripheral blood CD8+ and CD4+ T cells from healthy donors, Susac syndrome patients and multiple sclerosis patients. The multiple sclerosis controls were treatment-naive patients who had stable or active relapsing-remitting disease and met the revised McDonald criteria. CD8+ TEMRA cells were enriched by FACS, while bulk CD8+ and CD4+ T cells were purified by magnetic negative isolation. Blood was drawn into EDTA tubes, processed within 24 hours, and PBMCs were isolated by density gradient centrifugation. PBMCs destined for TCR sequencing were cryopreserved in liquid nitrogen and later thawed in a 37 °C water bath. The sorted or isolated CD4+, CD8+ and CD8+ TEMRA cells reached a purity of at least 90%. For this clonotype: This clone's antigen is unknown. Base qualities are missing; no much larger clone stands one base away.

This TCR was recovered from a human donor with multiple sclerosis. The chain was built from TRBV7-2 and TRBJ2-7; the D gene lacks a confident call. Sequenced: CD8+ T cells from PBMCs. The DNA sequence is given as TGTGCCAGCAGCGAAAAGGTTATCTACGAGCAGTACTTC. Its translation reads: CASSEKVIYEQYF.